This TCR beta chain was sequenced in a study of breast tumors, draining lymph nodes, adjacent tissues. Via MiXCR, TCRdb re-called the multiplex PCR reads, giving one row per CDR3 protein. In the table there are some 150,000 distinct CDR3 sequences, more than 25% of which are singletons. Axillary draining lymph nodes of breast cancer patients supplied the node samples. The CDR3 totals 14 residues. The germline V and J ends were trimmed by 3 bases and 12 bases, with 22 bases remaining between them. Germline-derived CDR1 and CDR2 are DFQATT and SNEGSKA (reference sequence). In regard to this clonotype: Its antigen is unknown.

Broader study findings: The data were judged consistent with most tumor T cells coming from lymph node and expanding in tumor. Tumor repertoires ranked between lymph nodes and nontumor tissue in diversity, with V and J gene preferences.

The sample was axillary lymph node tissue. The TCR sequence derives from a female donor with breast cancer. Some clones in this sample may be carry-over from other donors' samples. The chain couples TRBV20-1 to TRBJ2-3, with D possibly being TRBD2 (5 bases). The CDR3 spells CSASLWEYTATQYF. CDR3 in DNA: TGCAGTGCTAGTTTGTGGGAGTATACAGCTACTCAGTATTTT.